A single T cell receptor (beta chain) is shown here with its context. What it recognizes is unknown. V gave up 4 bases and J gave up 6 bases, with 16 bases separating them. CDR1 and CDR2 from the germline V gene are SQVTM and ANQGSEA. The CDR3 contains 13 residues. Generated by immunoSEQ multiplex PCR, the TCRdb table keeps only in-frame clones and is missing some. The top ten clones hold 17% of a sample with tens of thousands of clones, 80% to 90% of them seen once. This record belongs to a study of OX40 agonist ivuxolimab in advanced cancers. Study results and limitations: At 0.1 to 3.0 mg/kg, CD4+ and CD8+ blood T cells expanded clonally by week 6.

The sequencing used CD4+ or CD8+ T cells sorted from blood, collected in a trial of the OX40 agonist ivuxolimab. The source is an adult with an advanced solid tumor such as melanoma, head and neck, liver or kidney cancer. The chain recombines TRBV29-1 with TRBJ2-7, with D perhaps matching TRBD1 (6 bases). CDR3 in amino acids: CSVGYISGVEQYF. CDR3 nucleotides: TGCAGCGTTGGATACATTTCAGGGGTCGAGCAGTACTTC.